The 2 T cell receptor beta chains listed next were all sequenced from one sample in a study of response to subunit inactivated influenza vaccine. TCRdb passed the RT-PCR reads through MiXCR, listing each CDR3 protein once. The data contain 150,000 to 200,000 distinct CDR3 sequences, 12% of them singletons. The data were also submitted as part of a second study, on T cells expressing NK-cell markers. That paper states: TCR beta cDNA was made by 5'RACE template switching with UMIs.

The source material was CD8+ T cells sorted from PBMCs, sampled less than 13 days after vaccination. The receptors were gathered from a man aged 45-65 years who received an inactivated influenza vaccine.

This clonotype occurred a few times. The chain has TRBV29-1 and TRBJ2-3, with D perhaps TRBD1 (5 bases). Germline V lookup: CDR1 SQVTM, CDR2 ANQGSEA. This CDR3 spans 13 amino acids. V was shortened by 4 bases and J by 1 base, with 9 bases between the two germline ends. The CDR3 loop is CSVGIRGTDTQYF. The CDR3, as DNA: TGCAGCGTTGGGATCAGGGGCACAGATACGCAGTATTTT.

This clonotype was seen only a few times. In nucleotides, the CDR3 is TGTGCCAGCAGCACCGGGACAGGGGGTCCAGATACGCAGTATTTT. Translating it yields CASSTGTGGPDTQYF. The V and J genes are TRBV28 and TRBJ2-3, with TRBD1 identical over 11 bases. Germline V gene sequence: CDR1 MDHEN, CDR2 SYDVKM. Losses at the gene ends were 6 bases for V and 4 bases for J; bases not matched to a gene: 6. The CDR3 consists of 15 residues.